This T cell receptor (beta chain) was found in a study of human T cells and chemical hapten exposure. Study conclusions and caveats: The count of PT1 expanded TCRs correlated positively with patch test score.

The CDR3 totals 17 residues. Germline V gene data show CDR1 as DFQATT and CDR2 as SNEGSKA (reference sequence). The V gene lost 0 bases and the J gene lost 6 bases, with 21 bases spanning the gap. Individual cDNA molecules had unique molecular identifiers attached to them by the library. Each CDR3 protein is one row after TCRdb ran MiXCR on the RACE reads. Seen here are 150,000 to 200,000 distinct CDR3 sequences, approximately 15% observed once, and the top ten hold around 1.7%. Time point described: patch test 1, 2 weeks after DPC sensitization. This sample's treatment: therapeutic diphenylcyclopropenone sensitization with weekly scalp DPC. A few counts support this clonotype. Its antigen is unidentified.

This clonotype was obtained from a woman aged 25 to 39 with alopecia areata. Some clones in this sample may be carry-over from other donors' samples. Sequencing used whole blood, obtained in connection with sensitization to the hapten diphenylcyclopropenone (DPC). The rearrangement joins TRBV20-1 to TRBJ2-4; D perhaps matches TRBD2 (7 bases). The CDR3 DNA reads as TGCAGTGCTAGAGATCGTTCACGGGGGGCGCAGGCAAACATTCAGTACTTC. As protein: CSARDRSRGAQANIQYF.